These 25 T cell receptor beta chains originate from one sample sequenced in a study of regulatory T cells in long-lasting Graves disease. To make TCR beta libraries, researchers used iRepertoire HTBI primers and Arm-PCR of CDR3 regions. TCRdb ran MiXCR on the multiplex PCR reads and lists one entry per CDR3 protein. The sample carries some 430,000 distinct CDR3 sequences, about a fifth recorded once. Time point reported: persistent/refractory GD, antithyroid drugs over 5 years with positive TRAb. The TCR library was made from RNA extracted from PBMCs. Material: peripheral blood mononuclear cells (PBMCs), obtained when the disease was refractory, from a patient treated with antithyroid drugs. Receptors were obtained from a female donor with Graves disease.

This chain connects TRBV2 to TRBJ2-1, with 9 nucleotides matching TRBD2. V shed 6 bases, J shed 4 bases, and the junction held 10 bases outside the gene matches. The germline gives CDR1 SNHLY, CDR2 FYNNEI. The CDR3 has 16 amino acids. The CDR3 sequence is CASSITRGGVYNEQFF. The CDR3 bases are TGTGCCAGCAGCATTACGCGGGGGGGCGTGTACAATGAGCAGTTCTTC. The full variable domain, its missing parts supplied by reference TRBV2 and TRBJ2-1, is EPEVTQTPSHQVTQMGQEVILRCVPISNHLYFYWYRQILGQKVEFLVSFYNNEISEKSEIFDDQFSVERPDGSNFTLKIRSTKLEDSAMYFCASSITRGGVYNEQFFGPGTRLTVL.

The chain has TRBV7-9 and TRBJ1-2; 7 positions agree with TRBD1. CDR3 size: 19 residues. J was trimmed by 7 bases and V by 1 base; bases with no gene match: 21. Germline V gene lookup returns CDR1 SEHNR and CDR2 FQNEAQ (reference sequence). The CDR3 protein is CASSLGDGPGQMIFSGYTF. In DNA form, the CDR3 reads TGTGCCAGCAGCTTAGGAGACGGCCCGGGACAGATGATATTTTCTGGCTACACCTTC.

This clonotype was counted ten times or more. The chain employs TRBV20-1 and TRBJ1-5, with 7 bases fitting TRBD1. Germline CDR1 is DFQATT and CDR2 is SNEGSKA (reference sequence). The CDR3 contains 14 residues. J was trimmed by 3 bases and V by 4 bases; bases with no gene match: 6. The CDR3 loop is CSATSGQSNQPQHF. CDR3 in DNA: TGCAGTGCTACGTCGGGACAGTCCAATCAGCCCCAGCATTTT.

This clonotype was seen ten or more times. V usage is TRBV6-1 and J usage is TRBJ2-7; 11 bases match TRBD1. CDR1 is MNHNS and CDR2 is SASEGT in the germline V gene. The CDR3 covers 12 residues. V lost 9 bases and J lost 5; bases outside the gene matches: 3. The chain's CDR3 is CASGQGANEQYF. The DNA of the CDR3 is TGTGCCAGTGGACAGGGGGCAAACGAGCAGTACTTC.

Many counts were recorded for this clonotype. CDR3 amino acids: CASKDRIHPDEQYF. CDR3 coding DNA: TGTGCCAGCAAGGACAGAATCCACCCGGACGAGCAGTACTTC. This rearrangement joins TRBV5-6 to TRBJ2-7, with D tentatively TRBD1 (6 bases). The V end was cut by 6 bases, the J end by 5 bases, with 18 bases between. The CDR3 runs to 14 residues. CDR1 and CDR2 from the germline V gene are SGHDT and YYEEEE.

The chain recombines TRBV5-1 with TRBJ2-3; tentative D call: TRBD1 (5 bases). Trimming left V 3 bases short and J 3 bases short, with 11 bases between. Germline CDR1 is SGHRS and CDR2 is YFSETQ. This CDR3 region has 14 residues. Here the CDR3 reads CASSSQGFTDTQYF. The DNA for the CDR3 is TGCGCCAGCAGCTCTCAGGGATTTACAGATACGCAGTATTTT. The variable domain in full, completed from reference TRBV5-1 and TRBJ2-3, reads KAGVTQTPRYLIKTRGQQVTLSCSPISGHRSVSWYQQTPGQGLQFLFEYFSETQRNKGNFPGRFSGRQFSNSRSEMNVSTLELGDSALYLCASSSQGFTDTQYFGPGTRLTVL.

The chain has TRBV18 and TRBJ2-7; no clear D. The V end was cut by 2 bases, the J end by 9 bases, with 20 bases between. CDR3 size: 15 residues. Germline values: CDR1 KGHSH, CDR2 LQKENI. The CDR3 here is CASSPGVGVPYRQYF. DNA of the CDR3: TGTGCCAGCTCACCAGGGGTAGGTGTCCCATACAGGCAGTACTTC.

This clonotype was counted ten times or more. The V gene is TRBV6-1, the J gene TRBJ1-2; 7 bases are shared with TRBD1. V lost 6 bases and J lost 7; bases outside the gene matches: 11. The V gene's germline CDR1 is MNHNS and CDR2 SASEGT. The CDR3 has 14 residues. The CDR3 loop is CASRGYRGTLGYTF. DNA for the CDR3: TGTGCCAGCAGGGGTTACAGGGGCACGCTTGGCTACACCTTC.

The chain has TRBV7-9 and TRBJ2-5; no clear D. V was trimmed by 1 base and J by 3 bases, leaving 15 bases between them. This CDR3 comprises 16 residues. Germline loops: CDR1 SEHNR, CDR2 FQNEAQ (reference sequence). CDR3 DNA sequence: TGTGCCAGCAGCTTAGGCTCCCTTCAGACCGAAGAGACCCAGTACTTC. Amino acid sequence: CASSLGSLQTEETQYF.

This clonotype showed up many times. The chain is built from TRBV7-2 and TRBJ2-1, with a possible D match to TRBD1 (6 bases). Germline V lookup: CDR1 SGHTA, CDR2 FQGNSA. V shed 0 bases and J shed 1 base, with 7 bases lying between them. The CDR3 runs to 15 residues. DNA for the CDR3: TGTGCCAGCAGCTTAGCGGGGGCTTCCTACAATGAGCAGTTCTTC. Protein sequence: CASSLAGASYNEQFF.

In this sample, this clonotype turned up many times. J is TRBJ2-7 and V is TRBV28, with a possible D match to TRBD2 (5 bases). CDR1 and CDR2 (germline): MDHEN, SYDVKM. Trimming cost V 6 bases and J 6 bases, with 18 bases left between them. CDR3 length equals 14 residues. CDR3 nucleotides: TGTGCCAGCAGCTCACCAATGGGGAGCGGCGAGCAGTACTTC. This gives the protein CASSSPMGSGEQYF.

The sample holds many counts of this clonotype. V usage is TRBV7-9 and J usage is TRBJ2-7; weak D call: TRBD2 (6 bases). V was clipped by 0 bases and J by 0 bases, with 12 bases between them. The CDR3 sequence is 16 residues long. CDR1 is SEHNR and CDR2 is FQNEAQ in the germline V gene (reference sequence). CDR3 coding DNA: TGTGCCAGCAGCTTAGCGGACGGGAGTCTCTCCTACGAGCAGTACTTC. Amino acid sequence: CASSLADGSLSYEQYF.

In its sample, this clonotype was seen many times. This rearrangement joins TRBV6-1 to TRBJ1-1; D remains unclear. Germline CDR1 reads MNHNS; CDR2 reads SASEGT. The V end was cut by 11 bases, the J end by 4 bases, with 20 bases between. The CDR3 consists of 14 residues. CDR3 nucleotide sequence: TGTGCCCTCGCGGGAGCCCTTTCGTTCACTGAAGCTTTCTTT. It specifies CALAGALSFTEAFF.

This clonotype was counted many times. The chain has TRBV28 and TRBJ1-5; the D gene is possibly TRBD1 (5 bases). V was trimmed by 2 bases and J by 6 bases, leaving 14 bases between them. Germline V CDR1 and CDR2: MDHEN, SYDVKM. The CDR3 contains 15 residues. CDR3 region: CASSLRTERGQPQHF. The DNA for the CDR3 is TGTGCCAGCAGTTTAAGGACCGAGAGGGGTCAGCCCCAGCATTTT.

This clonotype was seen only once. V is TRBV7-9 and J is TRBJ1-6, with D unclear. CDR1 is SEHNR and CDR2 is FQNEAQ in the germline V gene (reference sequence). The CDR3 spans 15 residues. V lost 3 bases and J lost 5, with 11 bases in between. In nucleotides, the CDR3 is TGTGCCAGCAGCTTCTGGAAACGTGATAATTCACCCCTCCACTTT. It is translated as CASSFWKRDNSPLHF. Complete variable domain (other parts from reference TRBV7-9 and TRBJ1-6): DTGVSQNPRHKITKRGQNVTFRCDPISEHNRLYWYRQTLGQGPEFLTYFQNEAQLEKSRLLSDRFSAERPKGSFSTLEIQRTEQGDSAMYLCASSFWKRDNSPLHFGNGTRLTVT.

The chain has TRBV4-2 and TRBJ2-2, with D possibly matching TRBD2 (6 bases). Germline CDR1 LGHNA, CDR2 YNFKEQ. V was pared by 2 bases and J by 2 bases, with 18 bases between. This CDR3 has 18 residues. CDR3 residues: CASSQLISGTPNTGELFF. DNA of the CDR3: TGTGCCAGCAGCCAACTAATATCCGGGACTCCAAACACCGGGGAGCTGTTTTTT.

This clonotype has a count of ten or more. The chain couples TRBV19 to TRBJ1-2; D call uncertain. Germline loops: CDR1 LNHDA, CDR2 SQIVND (reference sequence). V lost 8 bases, J lost 5 bases, and 6 bases lay in between. CDR3 length equals 10 residues. CDR3 sequence (DNA): TGTGCCAGTTTCAGTTATGGCTACACCTTC. It specifies CASFSYGYTF.

This clonotype was observed at least ten times. The chain has TRBV2 and TRBJ1-2, with D unresolved. The CDR3 is 12 amino acids. Germline V gives CDR1 SNHLY, CDR2 FYNNEI. Trimming removed 4 bases from V and 8 bases from J, with 11 bases in between. The CDR3 sequence is CASSVGREGYTF. The CDR3 nucleotides read TGTGCCAGCAGTGTTGGGAGAGAGGGCTACACCTTC.

As to this clonotype: Possible read error: a much larger clone is one base away. The V gene is TRBV12-3 or TRBV12-4, the J gene TRBJ2-5, with D possibly TRBD2 on 5 matching bases. With 9 bases removed from V and 4 bases from J, the gap between germline ends came to 18 bases. There are 14 residues in the CDR3. The CDR3 nucleotides read TGTGCCAGTGTGGATACTAGAACCCCAGAGACCCAGTACTTC. It is translated as CASVDTRTPETQYF.

This sequence joins TRBV5-1 and TRBJ1-2; 7 bases match TRBD1. The germline gives CDR1 SGHRS, CDR2 YFSETQ. The V segment lost 4 bases and the J segment 5 bases; nucleotides outside the gene matches: 14. The CDR3 covers 16 residues. The CDR3 reads CASSVGGGQIFYGYTF. The CDR3 DNA sequence: TGCGCCAGCAGCGTTGGGGGGGGACAGATTTTTTATGGCTACACCTTC.

The table lists this clonotype with many counts. The chain recombines TRBV28 with TRBJ2-5; 8 bases are shared with TRBD2. V lost 6 bases and J lost 7; bases outside the gene matches: 13. Germline values: CDR1 MDHEN, CDR2 SYDVKM. The CDR3 has 15 amino acids. In DNA, the CDR3 is TGTGCCAGCAGCCCCGGGAGGGGAAAAAGGGGGACCCAGTACTTC. This codes for CASSPGRGKRGTQYF.

This clonotype has a count of ten or more. V usage is TRBV10-3 and J usage is TRBJ2-7; possibly TRBD2 for D (7 bases). The CDR3 covers 14 residues. Trimming shortened V by 3 bases and J by 6 bases, and 15 bases separated the two germline ends. CDR1 and CDR2 (germline): ENHRY, SYGVKD. In nucleotides, the CDR3 is TGTGCCATCAGTGAAGTGGGGGGCGGGGGCGAGCAGTACTTC. Its translation: CAISEVGGGGEQYF.

The CDR3 coding sequence is TGTGCCAGCAACAGTCAGAGCCGCGAGGCCCAGTACTTC. It yields the protein CASNSQSREAQYF. J is TRBJ2-5 and V is TRBV2, with unresolved D. The CDR3 has 13 residues. The ends were cut back, 7 bases at V and 9 bases at J, with 18 bases in the middle. The germline V gene encodes CDR1 SNHLY and CDR2 FYNNEI.

The table lists this clonotype with a few counts. The chain joins TRBV28 to TRBJ2-5; 7 bases are a match to TRBD1. CDR3 length: 14 amino acids. Germline V gene sequence: CDR1 MDHEN, CDR2 SYDVKM. V shed 7 bases and J 6 bases; nucleotides not matched to a gene: 11. The CDR3 here is CASTPRDRIKTQYF. Here the CDR3 DNA reads TGTGCCAGCACCCCCCGGGACAGAATAAAGACCCAGTACTTC. Together with reference TRBV28 and TRBJ2-5, the CDR3 gives the full variable domain: DVKVTQSSRYLVKRTGEKVFLECVQDMDHENMFWYRQDPGLGLRLIYFSYDVKMKEKGDIPEGYSVSREKKERFSLILESASTNQTSMYLCASTPRDRIKTQYFGPGTRLLVL.

The sample holds many counts of this clonotype. The rearrangement uses TRBV28 and TRBJ1-2; no firm D call. The CDR3 contains 15 residues. Germline CDR1 and CDR2: MDHEN and SYDVKM. With 5 bases removed from V and 4 bases from J, the gap between germline ends came to 17 bases. The CDR3 reads CASSPPGGSLYGYTF. The DNA of the CDR3 is TGTGCCAGCAGTCCACCGGGCGGGAGCCTCTATGGCTACACCTTC.